This T cell receptor beta chain originates from a study of post-analysis software for immune sequencing data. Looking at the study overall: Some patients lacked subtype; others had relapsing-remitting, secondary progressive or progressive-relapsing disease. The study, taken as a whole, reports: Among a few TRBV segments more frequent in patients than controls were TRBV5-6, TRBV5-1 and TRBV20-1. Significantly lower normalized Chao1 diversity was seen in multiple sclerosis patients than in controls.

There are 12 residues in the CDR3. V lost 10 bases and J lost 5, with 12 bases in between. The germline V gene has CDR1 MNHEY and CDR2 SVGEGT. Turning to this clonotype: Its antigen is currently unknown.

The TCR beta cDNA libraries contained unique molecular identifiers. The authors obtained 540,000 or so cDNA molecules from roughly 1 to 10 million T cells. Via MiXCR, TCRdb re-called the PCR reads, giving one row per CDR3 protein. The table lists some 700,000 distinct CDR3 sequences, approximately 59% of them singletons. The V and J genes are TRBV6-2 or TRBV6-3 and TRBJ2-1, with a tentative D call TRBD2 (6 bases). This receptor was taken from a girl aged 2 to 9 with multiple sclerosis. The specimen was blood. In nucleotides, the CDR3 is TGTGCCATAGCCGGGACTCACAATGAGCAGTTCTTC. Amino acids: CAIAGTHNEQFF.